These 15 T cell receptor beta chains came from one sample sequenced in a study of OX40 agonist ivuxolimab in advanced cancers. Libraries were made using the immunoSEQ multiplex PCR assay. TCRdb mirrors the immuneACCESS table, restricted to in-frame sequences. Some clones are absent from its copies; in checked studies, under half trace to an unresolved V gene, and the reason for the others is unknown. In this sample the table shows approximately 90,000 clones, 80% to 90% of which occur a single time. The ten largest make up about 4% of the sample. The specimen was CD4+ or CD8+ T cells sorted from blood, collected in a trial of the OX40 agonist ivuxolimab. Receptors originate from an adult with an advanced solid tumor such as melanoma, head and neck, liver or kidney cancer.

CDR3 residues: CASSYLGGGTEAFF. The CDR3 nucleotides are TGTGCCAGCAGCTACTTGGGAGGGGGCACTGAAGCTTTCTTT. The gene calls are TRBV7-2 and TRBJ1-1; tentative D call: TRBD1 (6 bases). The CDR3 spans 14 residues. In germline, CDR1 is SGHTA, CDR2 FQGNSA. The ends were cut back, 4 bases at V and 4 bases at J, with 13 bases in the middle.

The chain has TRBV6-1 and TRBJ2-5, with 10 bases identical to TRBD2. The trim removed 6 bases at V and 3 bases at J, leaving 4 bases unmatched. Germline assignment: CDR1 MNHNS and CDR2 SASEGT. This CDR3 spans 14 amino acids. CDR3 residues: CASSIGLAEETQYF. DNA of the CDR3: TGTGCCAGCAGCATAGGACTAGCGGAAGAGACCCAGTACTTC.

The chain couples TRBV19 to TRBJ2-7; D remains ambiguous. V lost 2 bases, J lost 3 bases, and 8 bases lay in between. The CDR3 sequence is 13 residues long. Germline CDR1 LNHDA, CDR2 SQIVND (reference sequence). CDR3 nucleotides: TGTGCCAGTAGTATATTTGGCAGCTACGAGCAGTACGTC. Residues: CASSIFGSYEQYV.

The CDR3 DNA sequence: TGTGCCAGCTCACCAAGCGAGACCCAGTACTTC. This codes for CASSPSETQYF. The chain links TRBV18 to TRBJ2-5, with no clear D. Germline V lookup: CDR1 KGHSH, CDR2 LQKENI. There are 11 residues in the CDR3. Trimming pared 2 bases from V and 5 bases from J, leaving 3 bases between.

The V call is TRBV29-1, the J call TRBJ2-5; perhaps TRBD2 as D (5 bases). The V gene's germline CDR1 is SQVTM and CDR2 ANQGSEA. V lost 5 bases, J lost 4 bases, and 17 bases lay in between. The CDR3 contains 14 residues. The CDR3 loop reads CSVRQRSGGETQYF. CDR3 DNA sequence: TGCAGCGTTCGCCAGAGATCCGGAGGAGAGACCCAGTACTTC.

This clone has just a few counts. The J gene is TRBJ2-7, the V gene TRBV2; 11 positions match TRBD2. The CDR3 sequence is 14 residues long. After removal of 4 bases from V and 6 bases from J, the junction contained 5 bases not matched to a gene. Germline assignment: CDR1 SNHLY and CDR2 FYNNEI. The CDR3 reads CASSVTSGSSEQYV. CDR3 DNA: TGTGCCAGCAGTGTAACTAGCGGGAGTTCCGAGCAGTACGTC.

This clone has only one observation. The V call is TRBV11-2, the J call TRBJ1-4; perhaps TRBD1 as D (6 bases). The CDR3 is 13 residues long. Trimming pared 3 bases from V and 7 bases from J, leaving 9 bases between. Per germline, CDR1 SGHAT and CDR2 FQNNGV. CDR3 loop: CASSLHRAEKLFF. DNA for the CDR3: TGTGCCAGCAGCTTGCACAGGGCTGAAAAACTGTTTTTT.

This clone was counted a single time. The chain recombines TRBV6-1 with TRBJ1-2; D unresolved. Germline values: CDR1 MNHNS, CDR2 SASEGT. This CDR3 is 15 amino acids long. V was trimmed by 9 bases and J by 8 bases, leaving 25 bases between them. The CDR3 nucleotides read TGTGCCAGTACTCTGACTGGGTTTTCCCCTGGAGGCTACACCTTC. Translation gives CASTLTGFSPGGYTF.

The V call is TRBV7-8, the J call TRBJ2-1; TRBD2 aligns across 13 bases. With 2 bases clipped from V and 9 bases from J, the junction kept 7 bases outside the gene matches. Germline CDR1 reads SGHVS; CDR2 reads FQNEAQ. The CDR3 is made up of 16 amino acids. Here the CDR3 reads CASSLSGLAGEGEQFF. CDR3 in DNA: TGTGCCAGCAGCTTATCCGGACTAGCGGGAGAGGGTGAGCAGTTCTTC.

This clone was picked up a small number of times. CDR3 coding DNA: TGTGCCAGCCTGAGGATGTTTAACTATGGCTACACCTTC. Protein: CASLRMFNYGYTF. The rearrangement uses TRBV2 and TRBJ1-2, with D uncertain. This CDR3 region has 13 residues. Germline CDR1 reads SNHLY; CDR2 reads FYNNEI. Between the trimmed V and J ends, which lost 8 bases and 1 base, there was a span of 11 bases. The full variable domain, its missing parts supplied by reference TRBV2 and TRBJ1-2, is EPEVTQTPSHQVTQMGQEVILRCVPISNHLYFYWYRQILGQKVEFLVSFYNNEISEKSEIFDDQFSVERPDGSNFTLKIRSTKLEDSAMYFCASLRMFNYGYTFGSGTRLTVV.

The chain joins TRBV29-1 to TRBJ1-1, with D perhaps TRBD1 (5 bases). The V gene lost 0 bases and the J gene lost 5 bases, with 13 bases spanning the gap. This CDR3 has 14 residues. The germline gives CDR1 SQVTM, CDR2 ANQGSEA. CDR3 in DNA: TGCAGCGTTGAAGATGGCAGGGTTCGAACTGAAGCTTTCTTT. Translated, it gives CSVEDGRVRTEAFF.

This clone was seen once. This chain links TRBV6-8 with TRBJ1-1, with D perhaps TRBD1 (6 bases). CDR1 and CDR2 (germline): MNHGY, SAAAGT. V lost 2 bases to trimming and J lost 3 bases, with 10 bases between them. The CDR3 has 14 amino acids. The CDR3 here is CASSYNREDTEAFF. The CDR3, as DNA: TGTGCCAGCAGTTACAACAGGGAGGACACTGAAGCTTTCTTT.

The chain couples TRBV5-1 to TRBJ2-1; 14 bases are shared with TRBD2. Trimming at V came to 4 bases and at J to 8 bases, leaving 5 bases not matched to a gene. CDR1 is SGHRS, CDR2 YFSETQ, per germline. This CDR3 has 15 residues. Written as DNA, the CDR3 is TGCGCCAGCAGCAGGGGACTAGCGGGAGTAGATGAGCAGTTCTTC. Amino acids: CASSRGLAGVDEQFF.

The rearrangement links TRBV15 to TRBJ2-1; TRBD2 aligns across 10 bases. V gave up 0 bases and J gave up 9 bases; unmatched junction bases: 8. CDR3 length: 16 amino acids. Germline loops: CDR1 LNHNV, CDR2 YYDKDF (reference sequence). CDR3 nucleotides: TGTGCCACCAGCAGAGATGCTAGCGGGAGAGGGGGTGAGCAGTTCTTC. Protein product: CATSRDASGRGGEQFF.

The chain couples TRBV5-6 to TRBJ1-2; TRBD1 matches 7 bases. This CDR3 region has 14 residues. Trimming removed 4 bases from V and 4 bases from J; junction bases left unmatched: 7. Germline V gene sequence: CDR1 SGHDT, CDR2 YYEEEE. The CDR3 is CASSPDRVPYGYTF. The CDR3 region has the DNA TGTGCCAGCAGCCCTGACAGGGTCCCCTATGGCTACACCTTC.